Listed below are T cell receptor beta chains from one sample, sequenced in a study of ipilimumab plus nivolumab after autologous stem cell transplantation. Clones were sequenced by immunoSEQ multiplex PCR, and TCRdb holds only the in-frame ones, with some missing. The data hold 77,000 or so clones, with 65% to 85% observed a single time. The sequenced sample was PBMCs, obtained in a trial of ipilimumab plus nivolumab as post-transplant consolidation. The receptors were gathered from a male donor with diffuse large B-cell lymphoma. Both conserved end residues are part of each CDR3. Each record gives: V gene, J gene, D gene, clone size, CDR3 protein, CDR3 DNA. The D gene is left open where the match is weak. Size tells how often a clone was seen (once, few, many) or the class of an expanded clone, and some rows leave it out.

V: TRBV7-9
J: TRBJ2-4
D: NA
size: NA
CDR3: CASSRRDPGPGAKNIQYF
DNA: TGTGCCAGCAGCCGCCGGGACCCAGGCCCGGGGGCCAAAAACATTCAGTACTTC

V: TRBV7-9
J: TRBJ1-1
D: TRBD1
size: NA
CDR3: CASSLAAGGNTEAFF
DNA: TGTGCCAGCAGCTTAGCGGCAGGGGGTAACACTGAAGCTTTCTTT

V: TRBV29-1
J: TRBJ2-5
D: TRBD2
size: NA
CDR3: CSESGGSRETQYF
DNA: TGCAGCGAGAGCGGGGGTTCCCGGGAGACCCAGTACTTC

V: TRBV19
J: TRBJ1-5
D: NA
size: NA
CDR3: CATEADGPQHF
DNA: TGTGCCACTGAAGCGGACGGGCCCCAGCATTTT

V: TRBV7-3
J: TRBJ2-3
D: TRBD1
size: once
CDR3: CASSFQGATDTQYF
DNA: TGTGCCAGCAGCTTCCAGGGGGCCACAGATACGCAGTATTTT

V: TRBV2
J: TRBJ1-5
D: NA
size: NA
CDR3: CASRAGAIRNQPQHF
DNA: TGTGCCAGCAGGGCAGGGGCGATACGCAATCAGCCCCAGCATTTT

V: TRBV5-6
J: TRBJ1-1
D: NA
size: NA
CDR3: CASSFGGAGTEAFF
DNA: TGTGCCAGCAGCTTCGGGGGGGCAGGGACTGAAGCTTTCTTT

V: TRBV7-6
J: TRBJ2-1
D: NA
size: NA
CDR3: CASSLSGGNYNEQFF
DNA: TGTGCCAGCAGCTTATCGGGGGGCAACTACAATGAGCAGTTCTTC

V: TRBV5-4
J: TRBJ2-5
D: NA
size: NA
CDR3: CASSSGQQETQYF
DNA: TGTGCCAGCAGCTCGGGACAACAAGAGACCCAGTACTTC

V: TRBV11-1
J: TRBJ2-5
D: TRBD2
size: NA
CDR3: CASSLARGGKETQYF
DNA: TGTGCCAGCAGCCTGGCGCGGGGGGGCAAAGAGACCCAGTACTTC